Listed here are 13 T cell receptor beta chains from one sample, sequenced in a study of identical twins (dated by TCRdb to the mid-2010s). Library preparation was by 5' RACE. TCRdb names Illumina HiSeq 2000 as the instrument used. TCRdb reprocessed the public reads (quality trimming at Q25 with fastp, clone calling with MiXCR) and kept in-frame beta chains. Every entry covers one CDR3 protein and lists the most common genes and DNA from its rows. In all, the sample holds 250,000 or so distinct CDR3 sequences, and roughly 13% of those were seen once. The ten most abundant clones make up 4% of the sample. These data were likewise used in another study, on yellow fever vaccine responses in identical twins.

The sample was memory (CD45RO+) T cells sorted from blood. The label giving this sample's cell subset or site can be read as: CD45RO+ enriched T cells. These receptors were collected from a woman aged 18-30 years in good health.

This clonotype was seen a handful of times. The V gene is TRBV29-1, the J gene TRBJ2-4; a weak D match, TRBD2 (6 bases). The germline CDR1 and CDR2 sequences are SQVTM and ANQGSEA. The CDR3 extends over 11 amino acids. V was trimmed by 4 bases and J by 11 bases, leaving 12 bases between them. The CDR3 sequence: CSVVGGSLQYF. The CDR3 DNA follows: TGCAGCGTTGTCGGGGGTAGTCTTCAGTACTTC.

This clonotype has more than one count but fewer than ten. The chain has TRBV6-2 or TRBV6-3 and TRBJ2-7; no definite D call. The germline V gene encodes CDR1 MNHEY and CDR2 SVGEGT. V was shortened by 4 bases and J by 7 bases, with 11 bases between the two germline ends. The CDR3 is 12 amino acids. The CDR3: CASSSSTTEQYF. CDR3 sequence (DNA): TGTGCCAGCAGTTCCTCAACCACGGAGCAGTACTTC.

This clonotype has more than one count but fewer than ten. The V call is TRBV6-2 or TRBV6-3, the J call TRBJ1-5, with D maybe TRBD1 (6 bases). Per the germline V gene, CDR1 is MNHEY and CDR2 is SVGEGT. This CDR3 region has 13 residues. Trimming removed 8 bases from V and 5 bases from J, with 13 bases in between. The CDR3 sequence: CASGHRDHQPQHF. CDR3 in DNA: TGTGCCAGCGGACACAGGGATCATCAGCCCCAGCATTTT.

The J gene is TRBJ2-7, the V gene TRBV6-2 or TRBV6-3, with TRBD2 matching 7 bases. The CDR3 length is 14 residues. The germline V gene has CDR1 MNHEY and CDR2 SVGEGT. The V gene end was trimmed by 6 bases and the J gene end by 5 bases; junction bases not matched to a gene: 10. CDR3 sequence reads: CASRPGLVGHEQYF. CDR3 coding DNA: TGTGCCAGCAGACCCGGACTAGTGGGCCACGAGCAGTACTTC.

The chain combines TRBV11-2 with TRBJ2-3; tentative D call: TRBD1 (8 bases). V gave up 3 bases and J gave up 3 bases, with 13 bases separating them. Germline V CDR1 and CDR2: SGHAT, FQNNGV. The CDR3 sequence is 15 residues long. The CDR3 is CASSFGQGGTDTQYF. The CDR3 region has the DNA TGTGCCAGCAGCTTCGGACAGGGAGGGACAGATACGCAGTATTTT.

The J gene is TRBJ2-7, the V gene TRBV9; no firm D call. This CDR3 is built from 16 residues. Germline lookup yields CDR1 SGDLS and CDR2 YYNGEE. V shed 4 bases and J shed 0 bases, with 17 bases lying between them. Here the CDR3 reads CASSPNGHPSSYEQYF. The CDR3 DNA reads TGTGCCAGCAGCCCCAATGGGCATCCTAGCTCCTACGAGCAGTACTTC.

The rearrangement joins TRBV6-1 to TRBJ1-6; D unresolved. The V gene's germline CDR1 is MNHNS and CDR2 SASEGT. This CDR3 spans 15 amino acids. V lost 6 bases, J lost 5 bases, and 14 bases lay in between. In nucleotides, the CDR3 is TGTGCCAGCAGCCGAGGGCCGCAAAATAATTCACCCCTCCACTTT. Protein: CASSRGPQNNSPLHF.

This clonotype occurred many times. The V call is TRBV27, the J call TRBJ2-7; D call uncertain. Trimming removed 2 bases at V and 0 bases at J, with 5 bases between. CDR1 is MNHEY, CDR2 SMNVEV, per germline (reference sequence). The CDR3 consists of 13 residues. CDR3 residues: CASSLTNSYEQYF. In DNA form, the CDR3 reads TGTGCCAGCAGTTTAACTAACTCCTACGAGCAGTACTTC.

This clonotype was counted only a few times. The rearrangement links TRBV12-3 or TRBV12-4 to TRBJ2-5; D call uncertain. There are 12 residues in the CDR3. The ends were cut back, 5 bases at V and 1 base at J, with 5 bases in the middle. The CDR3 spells CASSDTQETQYF. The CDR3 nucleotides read TGTGCCAGCAGTGACACCCAAGAGACCCAGTACTTC.

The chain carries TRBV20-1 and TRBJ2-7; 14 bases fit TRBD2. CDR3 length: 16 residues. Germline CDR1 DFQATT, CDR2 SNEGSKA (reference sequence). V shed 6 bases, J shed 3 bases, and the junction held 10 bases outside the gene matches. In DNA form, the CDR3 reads TGCAGTGCAGGGGGACTAGCGGGAGTGAAGGGCTACGAGCAGTACTTC. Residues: CSAGGLAGVKGYEQYF.

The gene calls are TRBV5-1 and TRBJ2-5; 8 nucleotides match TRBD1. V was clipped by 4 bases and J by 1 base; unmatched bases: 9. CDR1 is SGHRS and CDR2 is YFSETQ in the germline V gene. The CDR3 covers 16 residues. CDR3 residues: CASSQGAGPFQETQYF. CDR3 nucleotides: TGCGCCAGCAGCCAGGGGGCAGGTCCATTCCAAGAGACCCAGTACTTC.

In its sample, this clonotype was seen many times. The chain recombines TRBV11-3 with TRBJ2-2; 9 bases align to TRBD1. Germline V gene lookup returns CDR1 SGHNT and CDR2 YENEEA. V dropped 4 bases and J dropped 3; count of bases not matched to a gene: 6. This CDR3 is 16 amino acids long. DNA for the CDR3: TGTGCCAGCAGCTCGGGACAGGGTACTCACACCGGGGAGCTGTTTTTT. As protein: CASSSGQGTHTGELFF.

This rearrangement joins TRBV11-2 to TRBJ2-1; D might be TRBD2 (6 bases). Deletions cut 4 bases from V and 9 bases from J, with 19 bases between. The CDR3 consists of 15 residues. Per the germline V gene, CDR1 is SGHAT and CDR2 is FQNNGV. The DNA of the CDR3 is TGTGCCAGCAGCTCATATAGCGGCAGTCAAGGTGAGCAGTTCTTC. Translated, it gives CASSSYSGSQGEQFF.